These 14 T cell receptor beta chains originate from one sample sequenced in a study of T-cell reconstitution after alpha-beta-depleted transplantation in children. Preparation of the TCRbeta library was carried out with unique molecular identifiers. TCRdb reprocessed the PCR reads via MiXCR and lists one record per CDR3 protein. Of hundreds of thousands of distinct CDR3 sequences in the sample, approximately 15% are singletons; the top ten hold around two fifths. The sequencing here drew on PBMCs, mostly from graft donor cells, taken 360 days after TCRalphabeta/CD19-depleted stem cell transplant. The receptors were gathered from a male patient aged 2 to 9 who had a stem cell transplant for acute lymphoblastic leukemia, so the T cells may come from the graft donor.

This clonotype was seen a few times. The chain employs TRBV21-1 and TRBJ2-4; the table assigns TRBD1, which was not confirmed against the DNA. TRBV21-1 is marked as a pseudogene. The CDR3 runs 17 residues. As DNA, the CDR3 is TGTGCCAGCAGCATGGGGGCTGGGAACGACGCCAAAAACATTCAGTACTTC. Protein: CASSMGAGNDAKNIQYF.

This clonotype was observed a handful of times. The genes are TRBV29-1 and TRBJ2-7; D not resolved. Looked up from germline, CDR1 is SQVTM and CDR2 is ANQGSEA. The CDR3 extends over 11 amino acids. The V end lost 1 base, the J end lost 5 bases, and 6 bases lay between the germline ends. The DNA of the CDR3 is TGCAGCGTTGAAGGCCGCCACGAGCAGTACTTC. Protein: CSVEGRHEQYF.

The chain combines TRBV20-1 with TRBJ1-2; no reliable D call. Germline CDR1 and CDR2: DFQATT and SNEGSKA (reference sequence). The CDR3 contains 12 residues. V lost 5 bases to trimming and J lost 4 bases, with 11 bases between them. Here the CDR3 reads CSAVSGPYGYTF. In DNA, the CDR3 is TGCAGTGCTGTCTCCGGGCCCTATGGCTACACCTTC.

Comments on this clonotype: At one of its ends the junction is not consistent with the germline gene, which may arise from a read error. DNA of the CDR3: TGTGCCAGCACCCAATTTCCGGGGAGCACCGAACTTAACTACGAGCAGTACTTC. Its protein product is CASTQFPGSTELNYEQYF. The genes are TRBV3-1 and TRBJ2-7; a weak D match, TRBD2 (5 bases). The CDR3 loop spans 18 amino acids. Germline V gives CDR1 LGHDT, CDR2 YNNKEL (reference sequence).

This chain connects TRBV11-2 to TRBJ1-2; D is unclear. Germline V CDR1 and CDR2: SGHAT, FQNNGV. This CDR3 contains 14 residues. The ends were cut back, 5 bases at V and 4 bases at J, with 14 bases in the middle. CDR3 nucleotide sequence: TGTGCCAGCAGCCTCCTTTTCGGTGCCTATGGCTACACCTTC. This translates into CASSLLFGAYGYTF.

V usage is TRBV7-9 and J usage is TRBJ1-4; weak D call: TRBD1 (5 bases). Germline CDR1 reads SEHNR; CDR2 reads FQNEAQ (reference sequence). This CDR3 has 10 amino acids. The V and J ends lost 8 bases and 8 bases respectively, with 6 bases between them. The DNA of the CDR3 is TGTGCCAGCGGGGGGGAAAAACTGTTTTTT. The encoded protein is CASGGEKLFF.

The chain couples TRBV5-1 to TRBJ2-7; D may be TRBD2 (6 bases). This CDR3 has 11 amino acids. V was trimmed by 5 bases and J by 9 bases, leaving 12 bases between them. The V gene's germline CDR1 is SGHRS and CDR2 YFSETQ. CDR3 protein: CASSRGIGQYF. In DNA, the CDR3 is TGCGCCAGCAGTCGGGGGATAGGGCAGTACTTC.

This rearrangement joins TRBV5-1 to TRBJ2-7; D is undetermined. V lost 3 bases and J 0 bases, leaving 10 bases between the germline ends. CDR1 is SGHRS, CDR2 YFSETQ, per germline. The CDR3 is made up of 14 amino acids. Here the CDR3 DNA reads TGCGCCAGCAGCTACATCGGATCCTCCTACGAGCAGTACTTC. Translated, it gives CASSYIGSSYEQYF. Full variable domain (missing parts from reference TRBV5-1 and TRBJ2-7): KAGVTQTPRYLIKTRGQQVTLSCSPISGHRSVSWYQQTPGQGLQFLFEYFSETQRNKGNFPGRFSGRQFSNSRSEMNVSTLELGDSALYLCASSYIGSSYEQYFGPGTRLTVT.

The rearrangement uses TRBV12-3 or TRBV12-4 and TRBJ2-1; D unresolved. V was clipped by 5 bases and J by 4 bases, with 12 bases between them. CDR3 size: 14 residues. The CDR3 region is CASSQGKRYNEQFF. The CDR3, as DNA: TGTGCCAGCAGTCAAGGCAAACGGTACAATGAGCAGTTCTTC.

The sample holds one count of this clonotype. The J gene is TRBJ2-2, the V gene TRBV30, with 11 bases aligning to TRBD1. This CDR3 is 17 amino acids long. From germline, CDR1 is GTSNPN and CDR2 SVGIG (reference sequence). Germline trimming cut 5 bases from V and 0 bases from J; bases unmatched to any gene: 8. CDR3 sequence (DNA): TGTGCCTGGGGAAGCCGGGACAGGGGGTCGAACACCGGGGAGCTGTTTTTT. Protein: CAWGSRDRGSNTGELFF. Variable domain in full (rest from reference TRBV30 and TRBJ2-2): SQTIHQWPATLVQPVGSPLSLECTVEGTSNPNLYWYRQAAGRGLQLLFYSVGIGQISSEVPQNLSASRPQDRQFILSSKKLLLSDSGFYLCAWGSRDRGSNTGELFFGEGSRLTVL.

V gene TRBV4-1 combines with J gene TRBJ1-5, with TRBD1 matching 9 bases. Per the germline V gene, CDR1 is MGHRA and CDR2 is YSYEKL. This CDR3 has 20 amino acids. V lost 0 bases, J lost 0 bases, and 12 bases stayed unmatched. CDR3 DNA: TGCGCCAGCAGCCAAGATCCCATCGGGACAGGGCAAACTAGCAATCAGCCCCAGCATTTT. Its protein is CASSQDPIGTGQTSNQPQHF.

This clonotype was recorded many times. The chain carries TRBV6-1 and TRBJ2-2; weak D call: TRBD1 (5 bases). V lost 2 bases and J lost 6, with 7 bases in between. The CDR3 sequence is 13 residues long. CDR1 MNHNS and CDR2 SASEGT come from the germline V gene. CDR3 in amino acids: CASSEQGSGELFF. The DNA of the CDR3 is TGTGCCAGCAGTGAACAGGGTTCCGGGGAGCTGTTTTTT.

This clonotype has at least ten counts. The V gene is TRBV14, the J gene TRBJ2-1; D is unresolved. The V end lost 3 bases, the J end lost 8 bases, and 17 bases lay between the germline ends. The CDR3 is 15 residues long. The germline gives CDR1 SGHDN, CDR2 FVKESK. In DNA, the CDR3 is TGTGCCAGCAGCCAGCAACTTCTCACGATCGATGAGCAGTTCTTC. This gives the protein CASSQQLLTIDEQFF.

The CDR3 DNA follows: TGTGCCAGCAGCCGACAGGGGCGGAGTGGCTACACCTTC. Its translation is CASSRQGRSGYTF. The rearrangement uses TRBV12-3 or TRBV12-4 and TRBJ1-2, with 8 bases matching TRBD1. The CDR3 extends over 13 amino acids. Losses at the gene ends were 6 bases for V and 7 bases for J; bases not matched to a gene: 7.